Below are 3 T cell receptor beta chains sequenced from a single sample in a study of early T cells in non-severe SARS-CoV-2 infection. TCRdb reanalysed the 5' RACE reads using MiXCR and keeps one entry per CDR3 protein. The data show 100,000 to 130,000 distinct CDR3 sequences, over 8.5% seen once. The sequenced sample consisted of whole blood. These receptors were obtained from an adult who was a healthcare worker with PCR-confirmed SARS-CoV-2 infection or an uninfected control (not recorded which).

The genes are TRBV5-8 and TRBJ2-1; tentatively, D is TRBD2 (6 bases). CDR1 is SGHTS, CDR2 YDEGEE, per germline. The CDR3 has 12 amino acids. V lost 4 bases and J lost 15, with 17 bases in between. The CDR3 here is CASSLGDFLGFF. As DNA, the CDR3 is TGTGCCAGCAGCCTTGGGGACTTTCTAGGGTTCTTC.

This clonotype was seen more than once but under ten times. In DNA form, the CDR3 reads TGTGCCAGCAGTCCCCCTGGGGAGGTCAACACTGAAGCTTTCTTT. Translation: CASSPPGEVNTEAFF. The chain uses TRBV6-2 or TRBV6-3 and TRBJ1-1, with D unclear. This CDR3 is built from 15 residues. Germline-derived CDR1 and CDR2 are MNHEY and SVGEGT. Deletions cut 5 bases from V and 2 bases from J, with 15 bases between.

This clonotype was detected only a few times. This chain joins TRBV27 and TRBJ2-1, with a possible D match to TRBD2 (6 bases). In germline, CDR1 is MNHEY, CDR2 SMNVEV (reference sequence). V dropped 8 bases and J dropped 8 bases, with 19 bases sitting between them. The CDR3 runs to 14 residues. This chain's CDR3 is CASSLRDWSYEQFF. For the CDR3, the DNA is TGTGCCAGCTCCTTACGGGACTGGTCCTATGAGCAGTTCTTC.